The rows below give T cell receptor beta chains drawn from one sample of a study of T cell repertoires in cytomegalovirus infection. For these TCRs, the target antigens are not known. In TCRdb, the reads were re-called with MiXCR into one record per CDR3 protein. This sample has approximately 1,000,000 distinct CDR3 sequences; more than 25% occur once, and the top ten carry around 15%. Sequencing used cultured CD8+ T cells from PBMCs, obtained from culture after CMV antigen stimulation. Receptors originate from a human donor in good health (CMV status not recorded). Some clones in this sample may be carry-over from other donors' samples. CDR3s include the opening cysteine and the closing phenylalanine or tryptophan. Fields, in order: J gene, D gene, clone size, V gene, CDR3 protein, CDR3 DNA. The D gene is left open where the match is weak. Clone size is shown for a subset of rows, as once, few, many or a class of expanded clone.

>TRBJ2-1|NA|few|TRBV27
CASSFSDRYNEQFF
TGTGCCAGCAGCTTTAGCGACAGGTACAATGAGCAGTTCTTC
>TRBJ1-4|NA|NA|TRBV11-2
CASRDPGGMITNEKLFF
TGTGCCAGCAGGGACCCCGGAGGGATGATAACTAATGAAAAACTGTTTTTT
>TRBJ1-6|NA|NA|TRBV12-3/TRBV12-4
CASSPQEALESPLHF
TGTGCCAGCAGTCCACAGGAAGCTTTGGAGTCACCCCTCCACTTT
>TRBJ1-2|TRBD1|NA|TRBV7-8
CASRQGGASGYTF
TGTGCCAGCAGGCAAGGGGGCGCGAGTGGCTACACCTTC
>TRBJ1-2|TRBD1|few|TRBV19
CASSWSHGRGQANYGYTF
TGTGCCAGTAGTTGGAGCCATGGAAGGGGGCAAGCTAACTATGGCTACACCTTC
>TRBJ1-1|TRBD1|NA|TRBV12-3/TRBV12-4
CASPNPWQGAMNTEAFF
TGTGCCAGCCCAAATCCATGGCAGGGGGCTATGAACACTGAAGCTTTCTTT
>TRBJ2-3|NA|few|TRBV6-5
CASSYELARDTQYF
TGTGCCAGCAGTTACGAACTAGCCAGAGATACGCAGTATTTT
>TRBJ2-3|NA|once|TRBV7-4
CASPRYGDRETQYF
TGTGCCAGCCCCAGGTACGGGGACCGAGAAACGCAGTATTTT
>TRBJ1-4|NA|NA|TRBV9
CASSPGRDFNEKLFF
TGTGCCAGCAGCCCCGGCCGGGACTTTAATGAAAAACTGTTTTTT
>TRBJ2-1|TRBD2|NA|TRBV6-5
CASSNSGGARNEQFF
TGTGCCAGCAGCAATAGCGGGGGGGCCCGGAATGAGCAGTTCTTC
>TRBJ2-1|TRBD1|few|TRBV6-2/TRBV6-3
CASSYGTGRHEQFF
TGTGCCAGCAGTTACGGGACAGGGAGACATGAGCAGTTCTTC
>TRBJ1-4|NA|NA|TRBV19
CASHKGQDNEKLFF
TGTGCCAGCCACAAAGGACAAGATAATGAAAAACTGTTTTTT
>TRBJ2-2|NA|NA|TRBV7-9
CASSDQGKDTGELFF
TGTGCCAGCAGCGATCAGGGGAAGGACACCGGGGAGCTGTTTTTT
>TRBJ2-7|NA|NA|TRBV7-6
CASSLTESSYEQYF
TGTGCCAGCAGCTTAACAGAGTCGTCCTACGAGCAGTACTTC
>TRBJ2-5|NA|once|TRBV18
CASSYLERMIETQYF
TGTGCCAGCTCCTACCTTGAGAGGATGATCGAGACCCAGTACTTC
>TRBJ1-6|NA|NA|TRBV19
CASSIAQGYSPLHF
TGTGCCAGTAGTATCGCCCAGGGGTATTCACCCCTCCACTTT
>TRBJ2-2|NA|NA|TRBV6-5
CASGPQTNTGELFF
TGTGCCAGCGGGCCTCAGACTAACACCGGGGAGCTGTTTTTT
>TRBJ2-3|NA|NA|TRBV27
CASRILTPGPRTDTQYF
TGTGCCAGCCGAATTCTCACCCCGGGGCCTCGCACAGATACGCAGTATTTT
>TRBJ2-7|NA|NA|TRBV12-3/TRBV12-4
CASSLGGGAGEQYF
TGTGCCAGCAGTTTAGGGGGGGGGGCCGGGGAACAGTACTTC
>TRBJ1-1|TRBD1|NA|TRBV12-3/TRBV12-4
CVSTMETGVNEAFF
TGTGTCAGCACCATGGAGACAGGGGTCAATGAAGCTTTCTTT
>TRBJ2-7|TRBD1|NA|TRBV15
CATSRTGTDEQYF
TGTGCCACCAGCCGAACCGGGACAGACGAGCAGTACTTC
>TRBJ2-7|NA|many|TRBV10-1
CASSEGRDPDGQYF
TGCGCCAGCAGTGAAGGCCGGGACCCAGACGGGCAGTACTTC
>TRBJ2-7|TRBD1|few|TRBV27
CASSFGTEEQYF
TGTGCCAGCAGTTTTGGGACAGAAGAGCAGTACTTC
>TRBJ2-2|TRBD2|NA|TRBV9
CASSGRAGGPAGELFF
TGTGCCAGCAGCGGACGGGCGGGGGGGCCCGCCGGGGAGCTGTTTTTT
>TRBJ2-1|TRBD2|NA|TRBV12-3/TRBV12-4
CATRGLAGTNEQFF
TGTGCCACCCGGGGACTAGCGGGGACCAATGAGCAGTTCTTC
>TRBJ2-4|NA|few|TRBV7-9
CASSPPQRDSKGNIQYF
TGTGCCAGCAGCCCTCCCCAGCGGGACAGCAAGGGGAACATTCAGTACTTC
>TRBJ2-1|TRBD1|NA|TRBV12-5
CASAGQGGFEQFF
TGTGCTAGTGCGGGACAGGGGGGGTTTGAGCAGTTCTTC
>TRBJ1-1|NA|NA|TRBV5-1
CASSLDPGLSTEAFF
TGCGCCAGCAGCTTGGATCCAGGGCTTAGCACTGAAGCTTTCTTT
>TRBJ2-2|NA|NA|TRBV15
CATSGVRELFF
TGTGCCACCAGCGGGGTCCGGGAGCTGTTTTTT
>TRBJ1-5|NA|many|TRBV6-2/TRBV6-3
CASSYGGVGQPQHF
TGTGCCAGCAGTTACGGGGGCGTCGGGCAGCCCCAGCATTTT
>TRBJ1-5|NA|many|TRBV12-3/TRBV12-4
CASSHGRGQPQHF
TGTGCCAGCAGTCACGGGAGGGGGCAGCCCCAGCATTTT
>TRBJ2-7|NA|many|TRBV7-2
CASSFVWGGEQYF
TGTGCCAGCAGCTTTGTTTGGGGCGGCGAGCAGTACTTC
>TRBJ2-2|TRBD2|many|TRBV27
CASSFTGTSGVPNTGELFF
TGTGCCAGCAGTTTCACGGGGACTAGCGGGGTTCCGAACACCGGGGAGCTGTTTTTT
>TRBJ2-1|TRBD1|NA|TRBV11-3
CASSLDPGQGSIEQFF
TGTGCCAGCAGCTTGGACCCGGGACAGGGCAGTATTGAGCAGTTCTTC
>TRBJ2-5|TRBD2|NA|TRBV5-5
CVSSFGGVGLQETQYF
TGTGTCAGCAGCTTCGGGGGGGTCGGACTCCAAGAGACCCAGTACTTC
>TRBJ1-1|NA|NA|TRBV9
CASSVASRDRGNTEAFF
TGTGCCAGCAGCGTAGCTTCTAGAGACAGAGGGAACACTGAAGCTTTCTTT
>TRBJ2-7|NA|NA|TRBV10-2
CASSYRGGTYEQYF
TGCGCCAGCAGTTACAGGGGGGGAACCTACGAGCAGTACTTC
>TRBJ2-5|TRBD2|few|TRBV7-8
CASSSKAGGPVTQYF
TGTGCCAGCAGCAGCAAAGCGGGGGGGCCGGTGACCCAGTACTTC
>TRBJ1-3|NA|few|TRBV3-1
CASSPQSGAGNTIYF
TGTGCCAGCAGCCCCCAGTCTGGCGCTGGAAACACCATATATTTT
>TRBJ2-5|TRBD2|few|TRBV7-8
CASSSSLGLAGGPWETQYF
TGTGCCAGCAGCTCCTCACTGGGACTAGCGGGGGGGCCGTGGGAGACCCAGTACTTC
>TRBJ2-1|NA|many|TRBV4-2
CASSQDLRKGGPYNEQFF
TGTGCCAGCAGCCAAGATCTTCGGAAGGGGGGGCCCTACAATGAGCAGTTCTTC
>TRBJ1-6|NA|NA|TRBV5-4
CASSLALGGYNSPLHF
TGTGCCAGCAGCTTGGCCCTCGGGGGCTATAATTCACCCCTCCACTTT
>TRBJ2-5|TRBD2|NA|TRBV27
CASSSYRGGGETQYF
TGTGCCAGCAGTTCATATCGGGGGGGCGGAGAGACCCAGTACTTC
>TRBJ2-7|NA|once|TRBV6-5
CASTQFGEQYF
TGTGCCAGCACCCAGTTCGGGGAGCAGTACTTC
>TRBJ2-1|NA|NA|TRBV10-3
CAISERLPEQFF
TGTGCCATCAGTGAGAGGCTGCCCGAGCAGTTCTTC
>TRBJ1-2|NA|few|TRBV27
CASSSSMGATPGSHF
TGTGCCAGCAGTTCCAGCATGGGGGCGACCCCAGGCTCCCACTTC
>TRBJ2-3|NA|NA|TRBV28
CASVTDARKPGHTQYF
TGTGCCAGCGTAACGGACGCCAGGAAACCCGGGCATACGCAGTATTTT
>TRBJ2-1|NA|many|TRBV29-1
CSVDSIQQNRLDEQFF
TGCAGCGTTGATTCGATCCAACAGAACCGACTCGATGAGCAGTTCTTC
>TRBJ2-5|NA|NA|TRBV6-8
CANSGWEYEGETQYF
TGTGCCAACTCGGGCTGGGAGTACGAAGGAGAGACCCAGTACTTC
>TRBJ2-7|NA|NA|TRBV5-1
CASSPRQYF
TGCGCCAGCAGCCCACGGCAGTACTTC
>TRBJ2-7|NA|few|TRBV5-6
CASSLQGEGDYEQYF
TGTGCCAGCAGCTTGCAGGGAGAAGGGGACTACGAGCAGTACTTC
>TRBJ2-3|NA|few|TRBV10-3
CAISDFHLGADRWTTHTQYF
TGTGCCATCAGTGATTTCCACTTAGGGGCGGACAGATGGACTACCCATACGCAGTATTTT